The rows below give T cell receptor beta chains drawn from one sample of a study of blood T cell repertoires in COVID-19. The table came from immunoSEQ multiplex PCR; TCRdb's copy has only in-frame clones and leaves some out. The sample holds just under 35,000 clones, around 87% seen once. The specimen was peripheral blood. The receptor source for this set is a human donor in a cohort sampled during active COVID-19. The CDR3 runs from the conserved cysteine through the conserved F or W. D genes are given only for firm matches. The listing skips clone size in some rows; elsewhere it reads once, few, many or a size class.

NA	TRBV28	16	TRBJ2-6	TRBD1	TGTGCCACCATCGGGGCAGGGGGCTCCGGGGCCAACGTCCTGACTTTC	CATIGAGGSGANVLTF
NA	TRBV19	15	TRBJ1-4	NA	TGTGCCAGTAGTATTTGGGAGACAACTAATGAAAAACTGTTTTTT	CASSIWETTNEKLFF
NA	TRBV3-1/TRBV3-2	21	TRBJ1-2	NA	TGTGCCAGCAGCCAAGATTACGCCCCCCTCGGTGGAGGGAGAGGGGTCTATGGCTACACCTTC	CASSQDYAPLGGGRGVYGYTF
once	TRBV2	14	TRBJ2-5	NA	TGTGCCAGCAGCCGTCGGGACTTACAAGAGACCCAGTACTTC	CASSRRDLQETQYF
NA	TRBV7-2	13	TRBJ1-5	TRBD1	TGTGCCAGCAGCTTCGGGACAGCTCAGCCCCAGCATTTT	CASSFGTAQPQHF
NA	TRBV28	13	TRBJ1-1	TRBD1	TGTGCCAGCAGTAGCCAGGTGACAGGGACAGCTTTCTTT	CASSSQVTGTAFF
NA	TRBV6-5	15	TRBJ1-5	NA	TGTGCCAGCAGTTACGAGACTTTGGGCAATCAGCCCCAGCATTTT	CASSYETLGNQPQHF
NA	TRBV28	15	TRBJ2-7	TRBD1	TGTGCCAGCAGTCCTCCTGGACAGGTTGGCAGGGAGCAGTACTTC	CASSPPGQVGREQYF
once	TRBV7-8	14	TRBJ1-1	TRBD1	TGTGCCAGCAGCTCGGGACAGGGGAACACTGAAGCTTTCTTT	CASSSGQGNTEAFF
NA	TRBV4-1	16	TRBJ1-4	NA	TGCGCCAGCAGCCAAGGGGCATCGGGGATCAATGAAAAACTGTTTTTT	CASSQGASGINEKLFF
NA	TRBV6-5	16	TRBJ1-5	NA	TGTGCCAGCAGTTACTCGAGTGAGGGCCACAATCAGCCCCAGCATTTT	CASSYSSEGHNQPQHF
NA	TRBV4-1	17	TRBJ2-7	TRBD2	TGCGCCAGCAGCCAAGTCGTGGGACTAGCGGGGTCCTACGAGCAGTACTTC	CASSQVVGLAGSYEQYF
NA	TRBV2	16	TRBJ2-5	NA	TGTGCCAGCAGTGAACTCTCGGGGGGCCTTGGTGAGACCCAGTACTTC	CASSELSGGLGETQYF
once	TRBV27	15	TRBJ1-1	NA	TGTGCCAGCAGTCCCCTTTCCCGGGGGGGCACTGAAGCTTTCTTT	CASSPLSRGGTEAFF
NA	TRBV15	14	TRBJ2-7	NA	TGTGCCACCAGCGCACATCCCTCCAACTACGAGCAGTACTTC	CATSAHPSNYEQYF
NA	TRBV11-2	13	TRBJ1-1	NA	TGTGCCAGCAGCGTGCAGGGGAACACTGAAGCTTTCTTT	CASSVQGNTEAFF
NA	TRBV4-2	17	TRBJ1-1	NA	TGTGCCAGCAGCCAAGGGGCCTTGTCGCTGGGTTACACTGAAGCTTTCTTT	CASSQGALSLGYTEAFF
NA	TRBV5-1	15	TRBJ1-1	TRBD1	TGCGCCAGCAGCTGGGGACAGGGGAAGGGGCGCGAAGCTTTCTTT	CASSWGQGKGREAFF
NA	TRBV7-9	14	TRBJ1-4	TRBD1	TGTGCCAGCAGTTCAGGGGGCGCCGGGGAAAAACTGTTTTTT	CASSSGGAGEKLFF
NA	TRBV6-5	15	TRBJ1-2	TRBD1	TGTGCCAGCAGCGACCTTCAAGGGACAGGCTATGGCTACACCTTC	CASSDLQGTGYGYTF